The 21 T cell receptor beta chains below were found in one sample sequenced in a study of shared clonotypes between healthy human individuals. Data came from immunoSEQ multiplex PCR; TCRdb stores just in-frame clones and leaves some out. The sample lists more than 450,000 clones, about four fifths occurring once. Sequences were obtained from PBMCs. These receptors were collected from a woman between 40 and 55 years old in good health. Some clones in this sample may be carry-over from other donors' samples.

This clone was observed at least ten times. CDR3 sequence: CASTAPGPQRTEAFF. CDR3 nucleotides: TGCGCCAGCACCGCGCCGGGACCCCAGCGCACTGAAGCTTTCTTT. This chain uses TRBV4-1 with TRBJ1-1; possible D gene TRBD1, 5 bases. With 7 bases removed from V and 4 bases from J, the gap between germline ends came to 19 bases. The germline V gene has CDR1 MGHRA and CDR2 YSYEKL. The CDR3 runs to 15 residues.

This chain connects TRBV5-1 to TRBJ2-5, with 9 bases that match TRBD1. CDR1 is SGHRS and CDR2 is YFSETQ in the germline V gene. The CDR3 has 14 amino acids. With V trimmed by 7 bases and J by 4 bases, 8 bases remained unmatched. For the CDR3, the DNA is TGCGCCAGCGCCCCGGGACAGGGTGGAGAGACCCAGTACTTC. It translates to CASAPGQGGETQYF. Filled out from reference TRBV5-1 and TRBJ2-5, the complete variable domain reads KAGVTQTPRYLIKTRGQQVTLSCSPISGHRSVSWYQQTPGQGLQFLFEYFSETQRNKGNFPGRFSGRQFSNSRSEMNVSTLELGDSALYLCASAPGQGGETQYFGPGTRLLVL.

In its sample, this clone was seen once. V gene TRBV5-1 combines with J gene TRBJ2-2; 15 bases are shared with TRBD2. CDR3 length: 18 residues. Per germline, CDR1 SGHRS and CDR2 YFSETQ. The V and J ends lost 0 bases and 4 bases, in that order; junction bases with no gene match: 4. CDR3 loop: CASSLGGLAGGSTGELFF. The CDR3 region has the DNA TGCGCCAGCAGCTTGGGGGGACTAGCGGGAGGATCCACCGGGGAGCTGTTTTTT.

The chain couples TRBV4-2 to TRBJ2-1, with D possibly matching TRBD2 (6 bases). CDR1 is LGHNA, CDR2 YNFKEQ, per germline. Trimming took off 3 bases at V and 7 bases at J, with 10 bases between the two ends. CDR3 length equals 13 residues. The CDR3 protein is CASSQGGKNEQFF. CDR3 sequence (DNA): TGTGCCAGCAGCCAGGGGGGAAAAAATGAGCAGTTCTTC.

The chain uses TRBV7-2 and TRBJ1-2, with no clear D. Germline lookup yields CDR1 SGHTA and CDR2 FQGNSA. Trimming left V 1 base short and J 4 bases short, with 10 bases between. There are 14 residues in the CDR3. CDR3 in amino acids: CASSLVEGSYGYTF. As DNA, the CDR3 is TGTGCCAGCAGCTTAGTTGAAGGCTCCTATGGCTACACCTTC.

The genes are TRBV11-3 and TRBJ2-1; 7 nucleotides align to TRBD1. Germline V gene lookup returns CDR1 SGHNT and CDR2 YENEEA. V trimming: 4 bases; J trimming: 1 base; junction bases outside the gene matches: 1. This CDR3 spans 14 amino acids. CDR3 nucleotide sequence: TGTGCCAGCAGCTCACAGGGGTCCTACAATGAGCAGTTCTTC. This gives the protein CASSSQGSYNEQFF.

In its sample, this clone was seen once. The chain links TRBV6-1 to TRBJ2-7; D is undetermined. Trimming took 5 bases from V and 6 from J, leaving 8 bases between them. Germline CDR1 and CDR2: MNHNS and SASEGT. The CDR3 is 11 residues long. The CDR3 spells CASSQEREQYF. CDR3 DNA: TGTGCCAGCAGTCAAGAACGCGAGCAGTACTTC.

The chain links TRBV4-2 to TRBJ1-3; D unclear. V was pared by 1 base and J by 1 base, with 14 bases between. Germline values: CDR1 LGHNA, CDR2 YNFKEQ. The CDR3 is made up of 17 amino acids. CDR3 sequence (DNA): TGTGCCAGCAGCCAAGGATCGGGCCAGACTTCTGGAAACACCATATATTTT. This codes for CASSQGSGQTSGNTIYF.

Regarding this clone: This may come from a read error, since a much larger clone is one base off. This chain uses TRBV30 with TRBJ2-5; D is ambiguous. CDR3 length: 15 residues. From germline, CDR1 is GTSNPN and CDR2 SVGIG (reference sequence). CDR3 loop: CAWSQLVGYQEIQYF. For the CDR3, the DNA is TGTGCCTGGAGTCAATTAGTGGGGTATCAAGAGATCCAGTACTTC.

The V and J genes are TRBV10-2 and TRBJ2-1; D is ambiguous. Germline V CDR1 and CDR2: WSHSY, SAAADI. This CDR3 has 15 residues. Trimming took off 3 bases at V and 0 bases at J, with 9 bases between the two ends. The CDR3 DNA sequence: TGCGCCAGCAGTGAAGACGGAAACTCCTACAATGAGCAGTTCTTC. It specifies CASSEDGNSYNEQFF.

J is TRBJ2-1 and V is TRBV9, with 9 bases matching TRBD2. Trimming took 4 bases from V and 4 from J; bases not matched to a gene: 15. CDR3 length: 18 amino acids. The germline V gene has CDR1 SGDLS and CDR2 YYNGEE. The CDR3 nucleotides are TGTGCCAGCAGCTCCCCGCCGCAGGCTAGCGGGATGTACAATGAGCAGTTCTTC. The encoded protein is CASSSPPQASGMYNEQFF.

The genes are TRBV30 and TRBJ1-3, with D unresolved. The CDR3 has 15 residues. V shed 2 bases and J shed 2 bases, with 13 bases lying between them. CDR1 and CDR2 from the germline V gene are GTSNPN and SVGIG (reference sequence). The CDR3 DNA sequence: TGTGCCTGGAGTCTCCTAAATATAGCTGGAAACACCATATATTTT. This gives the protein CAWSLLNIAGNTIYF.

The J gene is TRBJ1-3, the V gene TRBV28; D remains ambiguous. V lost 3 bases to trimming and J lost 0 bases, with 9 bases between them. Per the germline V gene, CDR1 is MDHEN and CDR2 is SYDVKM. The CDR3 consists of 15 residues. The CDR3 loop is CASSLVSSSGNTIYF. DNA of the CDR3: TGTGCCAGCAGTTTGGTCTCGAGCTCTGGAAACACCATATATTTT. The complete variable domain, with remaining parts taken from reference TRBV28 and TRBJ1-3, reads DVKVTQSSRYLVKRTGEKVFLECVQDMDHENMFWYRQDPGLGLRLIYFSYDVKMKEKGDIPEGYSVSREKKERFSLILESASTNQTSMYLCASSLVSSSGNTIYFGEGSWLTVV.

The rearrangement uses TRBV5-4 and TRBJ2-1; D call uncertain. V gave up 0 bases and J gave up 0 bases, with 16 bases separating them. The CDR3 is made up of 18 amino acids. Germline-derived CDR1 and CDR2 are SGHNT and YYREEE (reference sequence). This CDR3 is CASSLVVAGLHSYNEQFF. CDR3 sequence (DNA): TGTGCCAGCAGCTTGGTGGTCGCAGGCTTACACTCCTACAATGAGCAGTTCTTC.

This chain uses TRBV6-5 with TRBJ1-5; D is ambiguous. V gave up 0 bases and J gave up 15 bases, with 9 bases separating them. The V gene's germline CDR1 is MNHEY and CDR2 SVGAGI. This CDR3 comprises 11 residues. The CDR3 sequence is CASSYSKKGHF. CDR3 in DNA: TGTGCCAGCAGTTACTCGAAAAAGGGGCATTTT.

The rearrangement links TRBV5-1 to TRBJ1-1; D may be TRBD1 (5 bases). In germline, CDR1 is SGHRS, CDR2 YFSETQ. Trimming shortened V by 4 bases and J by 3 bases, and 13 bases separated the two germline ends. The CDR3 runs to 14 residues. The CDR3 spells CASSPLPGDTEAFF. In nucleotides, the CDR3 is TGCGCCAGCAGCCCGCTACCGGGGGACACTGAAGCTTTCTTT.

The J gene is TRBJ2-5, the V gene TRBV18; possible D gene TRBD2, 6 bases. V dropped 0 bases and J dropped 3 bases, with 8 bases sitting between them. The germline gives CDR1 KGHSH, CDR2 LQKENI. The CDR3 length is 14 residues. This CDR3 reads CASSPPGLKETQYF. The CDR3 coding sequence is TGTGCCAGCTCACCACCTGGACTAAAAGAGACCCAGTACTTC.

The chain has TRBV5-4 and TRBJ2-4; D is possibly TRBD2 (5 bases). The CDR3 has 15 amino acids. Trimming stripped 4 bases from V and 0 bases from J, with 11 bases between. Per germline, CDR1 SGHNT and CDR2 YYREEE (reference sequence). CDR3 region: CASSQGGVAKNIQYF. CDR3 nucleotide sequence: TGTGCCAGCAGCCAAGGAGGAGTAGCCAAAAACATTCAGTACTTC.

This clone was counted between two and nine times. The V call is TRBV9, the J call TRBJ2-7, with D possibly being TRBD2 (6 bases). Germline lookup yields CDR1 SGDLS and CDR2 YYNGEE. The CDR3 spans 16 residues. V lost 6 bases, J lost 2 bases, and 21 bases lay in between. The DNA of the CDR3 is TGTGCCAGCACCCGGGAGTGCAGGCCCTCCGCCTACGAGCAGTACTTC. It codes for CASTRECRPSAYEQYF.

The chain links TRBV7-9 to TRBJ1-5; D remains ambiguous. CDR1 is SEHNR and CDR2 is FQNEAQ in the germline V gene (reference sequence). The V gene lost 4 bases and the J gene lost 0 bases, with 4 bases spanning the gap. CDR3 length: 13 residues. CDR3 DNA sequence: TGTGCCAGCAGCTCCTATAGCAATCAGCCCCAGCATTTT. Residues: CASSSYSNQPQHF.

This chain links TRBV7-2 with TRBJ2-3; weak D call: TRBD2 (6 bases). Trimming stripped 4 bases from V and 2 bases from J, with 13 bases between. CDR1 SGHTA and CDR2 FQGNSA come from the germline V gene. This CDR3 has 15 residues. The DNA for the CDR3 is TGTGCCAGCAGCTGGACGGGACTCGACACAGATACGCAGTATTTT. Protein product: CASSWTGLDTDTQYF.